Reported below is one T cell receptor (beta chain). These data originate in a study of control samples from healthy donors and cancer patients. This table comes from immunoSEQ multiplex PCR, and its TCRdb copy is limited to in-frame clones, with some not included. The repertoire has over 100,000 clones, around 90% of them found once; the top ten carry approximately 6%. The V gene's germline CDR1 is SNHLY and CDR2 FYNNEI. The CDR3 runs to 15 residues. V was pared by 6 bases and J by 7 bases, with 5 bases of the junction left unmatched. This chain joins TRBV2 and TRBJ1-6; TRBD1 aligns across 11 bases. Source material: blood. The source is a man aged 18-30 years in good health. The CDR3 protein is CASRLDRGQNSPLHF. CDR3 nucleotides: TGTGCCAGCAGACTGGACAGGGGGCAGAATTCACCCCTCCACTTT. Drawing the rest from reference TRBV2 and TRBJ1-6, the complete variable domain is EPEVTQTPSHQVTQMGQEVILRCVPISNHLYFYWYRQILGQKVEFLVSFYNNEISEKSEIFDDQFSVERPDGSNFTLKIRSTKLEDSAMYFCASRLDRGQNSPLHFGNGTRLTVT.